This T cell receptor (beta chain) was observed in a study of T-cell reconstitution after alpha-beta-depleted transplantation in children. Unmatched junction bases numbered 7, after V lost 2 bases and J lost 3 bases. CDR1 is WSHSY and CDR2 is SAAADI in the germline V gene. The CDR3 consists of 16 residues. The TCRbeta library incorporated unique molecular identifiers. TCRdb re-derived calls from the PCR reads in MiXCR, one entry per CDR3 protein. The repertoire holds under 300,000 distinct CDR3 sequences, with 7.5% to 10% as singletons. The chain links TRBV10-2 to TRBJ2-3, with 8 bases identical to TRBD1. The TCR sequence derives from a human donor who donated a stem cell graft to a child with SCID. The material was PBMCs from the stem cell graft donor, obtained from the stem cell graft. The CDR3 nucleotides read TGCGCCAGCAGTGAGGGCAGGGGGCTAAGGACAGATACGCAGTATTTT. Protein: CASSEGRGLRTDTQYF.